This T cell receptor beta chain was recorded in a study of patients with pleural tuberculosis. This clonotype was seen more than once but under ten times. The junction and the germline gene differ at one end; a read error may be behind it. TCRdb reprocessed the reads with MiXCR, giving one entry per CDR3 protein. The sample includes 45,000 to 60,000 distinct CDR3 sequences, around 6.7% of them seen just once. CDR3 length: 14 amino acids. Per the germline V gene, CDR1 is LNHDA and CDR2 is SQIVND (reference sequence). V gene TRBV19 combines with J gene TRBJ2-7, with 9 bases matching TRBD2. This TCR derives from a human donor with pleural tuberculosis. The CDR3 loop is CASSRLADSYEQYF. Here the CDR3 DNA reads TGTGCCAGTTCCAGACTAGCGGATAGCTACGAGCAGTACTTT.